These T cell receptor beta chains were read from a single sample in a study of T cell responses to AZD1222 COVID-19 vaccine. The repertoire was sequenced with immunoSEQ multiplex PCR; TCRdb's copy has only in-frame clones and lacks some. The sample lists about 210,000 clones, around 94% occurring once. Material: peripheral blood, obtained 28 days after the second dose of the MenACWY control vaccine. These TCRs come from an adult who received the MenACWY meningococcal vaccine as a control. Both conserved end residues are part of each CDR3. Only part of the rows carry a size: once, few, many, or a class if the clone is expanded.

J gene: TRBJ1-5
V gene: TRBV19
clone size: .
CDR3 protein: CASSPSRVSTNQPQHF

J gene: TRBJ2-7
V gene: TRBV7-9
clone size: .
CDR3 protein: CASSFAREGYEQYF

J gene: TRBJ1-4
V gene: TRBV5-6
clone size: .
CDR3 protein: CASSLMGQIFNEKLFF

J gene: TRBJ2-1
V gene: TRBV28
clone size: .
CDR3 protein: CASSPAGNEQFF

J gene: TRBJ2-1
V gene: TRBV7-2
clone size: .
CDR3 protein: CASSRTSGGVSYNEQFF

J gene: TRBJ1-2
V gene: TRBV5-1
clone size: .
CDR3 protein: CASSLPGQGLNYGYTF

J gene: TRBJ2-5
V gene: TRBV9
clone size: once
CDR3 protein: CASSVDPSRETQYF

J gene: TRBJ1-1
V gene: TRBV5-4
clone size: .
CDR3 protein: CASSLVGGGTEAFF

J gene: TRBJ1-2
V gene: TRBV28
clone size: .
CDR3 protein: CASQAGTLLGYTF

J gene: TRBJ2-1
V gene: TRBV19
clone size: .
CDR3 protein: CASSSFPPGQGARDEQFF

J gene: TRBJ2-7
V gene: TRBV7-2
clone size: .
CDR3 protein: CASSLELAGGEQYF

J gene: TRBJ2-7
V gene: TRBV12-5
clone size: .
CDR3 protein: CASGPEQDRGCSYEQYF

J gene: TRBJ1-4
V gene: TRBV6-5
clone size: .
CDR3 protein: CASRKDRTNEKLFF

J gene: TRBJ1-3
V gene: TRBV10-3
clone size: .
CDR3 protein: CAISESAGTSGNTIYF

J gene: TRBJ1-1
V gene: TRBV28
clone size: .
CDR3 protein: CATLLIQGPSTEAFF

J gene: TRBJ1-1
V gene: TRBV19
clone size: .
CDR3 protein: CASSMGLRGETEAFF

J gene: TRBJ2-1
V gene: TRBV28
clone size: .
CDR3 protein: CASSENRKNEQFF

J gene: TRBJ2-2
V gene: TRBV5-1
clone size: .
CDR3 protein: CASSLGGSSTGELFF

J gene: TRBJ1-3
V gene: TRBV7-2
clone size: .
CDR3 protein: CASSSGRISGNTIYF

J gene: TRBJ1-3
V gene: TRBV7-9
clone size: .
CDR3 protein: CASSPQNTIYF

J gene: TRBJ2-3
V gene: TRBV2
clone size: .
CDR3 protein: CASSLRDSDTQYF

J gene: TRBJ2-3
V gene: TRBV6-5
clone size: .
CDR3 protein: CASSYFGGRTDTQYF

J gene: TRBJ2-1
V gene: TRBV7-2
clone size: .
CDR3 protein: CASSLPRSNEQFF

J gene: TRBJ2-6
V gene: TRBV5-1
clone size: .
CDR3 protein: CASSPLTGTGLISGANVLTF

J gene: TRBJ2-3
V gene: TRBV5-4
clone size: .
CDR3 protein: CASSFYGSGDTQYF

J gene: TRBJ1-2
V gene: TRBV28
clone size: .
CDR3 protein: CASKPRQGSLYGYTF

J gene: TRBJ2-2
V gene: TRBV4-3
clone size: .
CDR3 protein: CASSGSGWNTGELFF

J gene: TRBJ1-6
V gene: TRBV6-1
clone size: .
CDR3 protein: CASTQGFGSPLHF

J gene: TRBJ2-3
V gene: TRBV19
clone size: .
CDR3 protein: CASTTRGVSTDTQYF

J gene: TRBJ1-5
V gene: TRBV5-6
clone size: .
CDR3 protein: CASSLGGGTWQPQHF

J gene: TRBJ1-2
V gene: TRBV12-3/TRBV12-4
clone size: .
CDR3 protein: CASSFREDYGYTF

J gene: TRBJ2-7
V gene: TRBV28
clone size: .
CDR3 protein: CASRGPYTSGSFYEQYF

J gene: TRBJ2-2
V gene: TRBV7-8
clone size: once
CDR3 protein: CASSQNPGELFF

J gene: TRBJ1-1
V gene: TRBV19
clone size: .
CDR3 protein: CASSIRGGTEAFF

J gene: TRBJ1-1
V gene: TRBV19
clone size: .
CDR3 protein: CASSIRDSEFF

J gene: TRBJ1-1
V gene: TRBV25-1
clone size: .
CDR3 protein: CASSRVGPPNTEAFF

J gene: TRBJ2-3
V gene: TRBV4-1
clone size: once
CDR3 protein: CASSQDPPPTDTQYF

J gene: TRBJ2-4
V gene: TRBV5-6
clone size: .
CDR3 protein: CASSLLIGQGRNIQYF

J gene: TRBJ2-2
V gene: TRBV7-8
clone size: .
CDR3 protein: CASSSGTANTGELFF

J gene: TRBJ1-3
V gene: TRBV6-5
clone size: .
CDR3 protein: CATDRGQGNTIYF

J gene: TRBJ1-6
V gene: TRBV28
clone size: once
CDR3 protein: CASSSGGRYGSPLHF

J gene: TRBJ2-5
V gene: TRBV3-1/TRBV3-2
clone size: .
CDR3 protein: CASSQALGPQETQYF